The TCR beta chain described here comes from a study of cytomegalovirus exposure and HLA in healthy donors. This table comes from immunoSEQ multiplex PCR, and its TCRdb copy is limited to in-frame clones, with some not included. The table has about 70,000 clones, approximately 93% seen once. The CDR3 consists of 13 residues. Germline V lookup: CDR1 GTSNPN, CDR2 SVGIG (reference sequence). The V end was cut by 3 bases, the J end by 3 bases, with 12 bases between. This TCR was sampled from a man aged 18 to 35 in good health and CMV-seropositive. Sample: PBMCs. J is TRBJ2-7 and V is TRBV30, with D possibly TRBD1 on 5 matching bases. As DNA, the CDR3 is TGTGCCTGGAGCCAGACAGTGATCTACGAGCAGTACTTC. Translating gives CAWSQTVIYEQYF.